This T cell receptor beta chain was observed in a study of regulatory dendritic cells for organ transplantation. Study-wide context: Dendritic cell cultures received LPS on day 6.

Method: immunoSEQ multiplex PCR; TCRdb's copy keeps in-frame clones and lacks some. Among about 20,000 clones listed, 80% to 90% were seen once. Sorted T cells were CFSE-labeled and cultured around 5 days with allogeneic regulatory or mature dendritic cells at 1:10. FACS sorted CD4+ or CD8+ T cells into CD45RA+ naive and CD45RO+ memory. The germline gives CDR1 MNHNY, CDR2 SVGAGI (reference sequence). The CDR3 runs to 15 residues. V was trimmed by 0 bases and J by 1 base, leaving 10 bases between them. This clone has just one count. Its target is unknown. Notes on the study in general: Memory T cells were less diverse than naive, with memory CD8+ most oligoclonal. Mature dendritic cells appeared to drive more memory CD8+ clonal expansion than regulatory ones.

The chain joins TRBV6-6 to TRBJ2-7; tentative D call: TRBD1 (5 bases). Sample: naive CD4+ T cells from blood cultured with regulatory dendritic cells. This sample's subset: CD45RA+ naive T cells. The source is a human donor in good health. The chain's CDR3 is CASSYSPRQSYEQYF. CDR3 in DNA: TGTGCCAGCAGTTACTCCCCCCGACAGTCCTACGAGCAGTACTTC.